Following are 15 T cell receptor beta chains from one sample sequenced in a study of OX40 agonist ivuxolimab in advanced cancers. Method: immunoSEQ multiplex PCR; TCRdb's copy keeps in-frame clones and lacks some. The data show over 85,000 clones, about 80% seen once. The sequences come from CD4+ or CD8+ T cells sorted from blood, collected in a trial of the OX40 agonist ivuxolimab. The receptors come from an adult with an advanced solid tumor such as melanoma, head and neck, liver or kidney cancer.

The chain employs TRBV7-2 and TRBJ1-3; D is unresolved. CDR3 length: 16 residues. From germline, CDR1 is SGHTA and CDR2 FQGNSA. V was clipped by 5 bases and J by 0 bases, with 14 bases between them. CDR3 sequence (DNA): TGTGCCAGCAGCCCTCCCCCCCCCGTCTCTGGAAACACCATATATTTT. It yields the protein CASSPPPPVSGNTIYF.

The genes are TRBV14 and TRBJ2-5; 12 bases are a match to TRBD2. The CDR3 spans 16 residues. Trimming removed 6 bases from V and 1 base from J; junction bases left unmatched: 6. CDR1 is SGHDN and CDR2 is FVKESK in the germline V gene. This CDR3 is CASSPGLAGTQETQYF. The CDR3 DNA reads TGTGCCAGCAGTCCCGGACTAGCGGGGACCCAAGAGACCCAGTACTTC. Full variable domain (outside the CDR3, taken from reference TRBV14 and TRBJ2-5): EAGVTQFPSHSVIEKGQTVTLRCDPISGHDNLYWYRRVMGKEIKFLLHFVKESKQDESGMPNNRFLAERTGGTYSTLKVQPAELEDSGVYFCASSPGLAGTQETQYFGPGTRLLVL.

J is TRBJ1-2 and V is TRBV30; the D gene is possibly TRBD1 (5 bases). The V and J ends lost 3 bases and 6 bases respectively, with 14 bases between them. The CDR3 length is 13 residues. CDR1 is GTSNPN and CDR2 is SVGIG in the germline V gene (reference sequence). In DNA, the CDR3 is TGTGCCTGGAGCGCGACAGAGGTCCATGGCTACACCTTC. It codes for CAWSATEVHGYTF.

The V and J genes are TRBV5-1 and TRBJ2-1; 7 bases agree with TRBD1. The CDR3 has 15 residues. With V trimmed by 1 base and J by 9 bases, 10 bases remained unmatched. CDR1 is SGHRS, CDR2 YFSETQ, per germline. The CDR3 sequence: CASSLTRQGESEQFF. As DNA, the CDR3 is TGCGCCAGCAGCTTGACTCGACAGGGAGAGAGTGAGCAGTTCTTC.

The chain's CDR3 is CASSRGMVYNTEAFF. CDR3 nucleotides: TGTGCCAGCAGCAGGGGTATGGTGTATAACACTGAAGCTTTCTTT. The chain has TRBV9 and TRBJ1-1, with D maybe TRBD1 (5 bases). The CDR3 totals 15 residues. V was trimmed by 4 bases and J by 2 bases, leaving 15 bases between them. Germline V gene lookup returns CDR1 SGDLS and CDR2 YYNGEE.

CDR3 sequence reads: CASSLSNRENTEAFF. The CDR3 region has the DNA TGTGCCAGCAGCTTATCTAACCGAGAGAACACTGAAGCTTTCTTT. This chain joins TRBV11-1 and TRBJ1-1, with unresolved D. Trimming took off 2 bases at V and 1 base at J, with 11 bases between the two ends. There are 15 residues in the CDR3. Germline V gene sequence: CDR1 SGHAT, CDR2 FQDESV (reference sequence).

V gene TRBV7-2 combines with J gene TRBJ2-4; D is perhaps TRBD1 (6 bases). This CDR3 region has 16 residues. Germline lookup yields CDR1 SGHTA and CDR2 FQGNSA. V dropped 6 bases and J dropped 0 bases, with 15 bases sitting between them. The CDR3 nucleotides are TGTGCCAGCAGTTTGGGGGCAGGTCTAGCCAAAAACATTCAGTACTTC. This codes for CASSLGAGLAKNIQYF.

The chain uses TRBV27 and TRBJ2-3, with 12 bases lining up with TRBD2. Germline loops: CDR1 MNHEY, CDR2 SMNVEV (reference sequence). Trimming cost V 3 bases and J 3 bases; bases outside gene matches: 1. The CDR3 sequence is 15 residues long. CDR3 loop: CASSFTSGRTDTQYF. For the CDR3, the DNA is TGTGCCAGCAGTTTTACTAGCGGGAGGACAGATACGCAGTATTTT.

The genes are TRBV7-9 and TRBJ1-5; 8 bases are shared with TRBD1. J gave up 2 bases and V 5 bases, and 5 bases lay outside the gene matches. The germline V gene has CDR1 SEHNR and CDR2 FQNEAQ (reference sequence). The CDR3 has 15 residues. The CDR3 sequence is CASSLDRGRNQPQHF. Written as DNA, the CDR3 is TGTGCCAGCAGCCTTGACAGGGGACGCAATCAGCCCCAGCATTTT.

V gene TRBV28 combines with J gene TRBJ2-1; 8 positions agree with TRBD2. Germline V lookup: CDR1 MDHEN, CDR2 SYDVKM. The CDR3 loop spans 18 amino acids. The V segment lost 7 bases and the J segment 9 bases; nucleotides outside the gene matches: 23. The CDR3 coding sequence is TGTGCCAGCACAGGATTTTTTACGGGGGGGGTATTGAATGGTGAGCAGTTCTTC. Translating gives CASTGFFTGGVLNGEQFF.

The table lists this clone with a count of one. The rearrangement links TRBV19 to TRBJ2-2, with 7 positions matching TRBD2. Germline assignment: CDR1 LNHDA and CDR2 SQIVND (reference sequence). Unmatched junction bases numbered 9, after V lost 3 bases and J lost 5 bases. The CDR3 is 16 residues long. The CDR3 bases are TGTGCCAGTAGTATTCTGGCGGGAGAGGGGACCGGGGAGCTGTTTTTT. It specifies CASSILAGEGTGELFF.

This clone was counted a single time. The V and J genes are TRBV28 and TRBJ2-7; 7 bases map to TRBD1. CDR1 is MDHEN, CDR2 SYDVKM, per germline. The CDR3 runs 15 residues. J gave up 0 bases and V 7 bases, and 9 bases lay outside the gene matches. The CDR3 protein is CASTSPGQSSYEQYF. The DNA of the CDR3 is TGTGCCAGCACGTCCCCGGGACAGTCCTCCTACGAGCAGTACTTC.

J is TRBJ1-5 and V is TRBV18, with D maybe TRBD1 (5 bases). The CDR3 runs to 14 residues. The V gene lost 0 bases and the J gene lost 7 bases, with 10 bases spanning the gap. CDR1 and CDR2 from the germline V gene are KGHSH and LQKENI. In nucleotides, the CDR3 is TGTGCCAGCTCACCACCGGGGAAGGGGCAGCCCCAGCATTTT. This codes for CASSPPGKGQPQHF.

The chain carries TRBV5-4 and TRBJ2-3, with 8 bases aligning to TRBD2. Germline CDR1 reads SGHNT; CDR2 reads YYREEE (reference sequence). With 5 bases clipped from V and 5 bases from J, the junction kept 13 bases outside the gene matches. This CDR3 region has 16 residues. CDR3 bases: TGTGCCAGCAGACAAATCGGGGGGGGCCTAAAAGATACGCAGTATTTT. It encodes CASRQIGGGLKDTQYF.

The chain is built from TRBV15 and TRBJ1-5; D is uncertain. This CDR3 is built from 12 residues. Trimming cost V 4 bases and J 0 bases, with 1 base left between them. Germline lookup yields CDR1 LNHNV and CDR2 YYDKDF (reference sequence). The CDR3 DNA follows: TGTGCCACCAGCATTAGCAATCAGCCCCAGCATTTT. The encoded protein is CATSISNQPQHF. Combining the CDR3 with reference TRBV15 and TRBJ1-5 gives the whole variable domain DAMVIQNPRYQVTQFGKPVTLSCSQTLNHNVMYWYQQKSSQAPKLLFHYYDKDFNNEADTPDNFQSRRPNTSFCFLDIRSPGLGDTAMYLCATSISNQPQHFGDGTRLSIL.